The clone carrying this TCR beta chain has at least ten counts. From 400 to 450 ng of RNA, a library with molecular barcoded alpha/delta and beta/gamma adaptors was made. TCRdb analysed the reads with MiXCR anew, one entry per CDR3 protein. Among fewer than 150,000 distinct CDR3 sequences listed, over 10% were seen once. The record originates from a study of read filtering for tumor transcriptome and immune sequencing. Turning to the study itself: Mean patient age was roughly 61 years, range roughly 45 to 85; 16 to 20 male, 14 female.

CDR3 length: 17 amino acids. V was cut by 3 bases and J by 1 base, with 17 bases left in between. The germline gives CDR1 SGHVS, CDR2 FQNEAQ. The chain recombines TRBV7-8 with TRBJ2-3; D gene uncertain. The sequence was obtained from a donor over 35 with multiple myeloma. Sequencing used a population of CD138-negative cells sorted from bone marrow. The CDR3 sequence: CASSFGLQSAGTDTQYF. The CDR3 DNA follows: TGTGCCAGCAGCTTCGGTTTGCAGTCAGCTGGCACAGATACGCAGTATTTT.